This T cell receptor (beta chain) was retrieved from a study of blood T cell repertoires in COVID-19. On the study more broadly: Samples representing acute and convalescent COVID-19 were sourced from the United States, Italy and Spain. Nucleic acid was either cDNA or gDNA, and it came from T cells, B-cell-depleted T cells, or PBMCs.

The length of the CDR3 is 15 residues. Seattle's cohort entered during active infection and was followed longitudinally. Authors' methods: Estimates of nucleated cell counts were drawn from the amplification of reference gene primers. Produced via immunoSEQ multiplex PCR; TCRdb's table is partial and in-frame only. From that table come the V and J calls and clone size; the DNA was used to work out D and trimming. The sample has a few hundred thousand clones, about 87% seen once. The chain recombines TRBV1 with TRBJ2-3; the table's D call, TRBD2, has no DNA check behind it. TRBV1 represents a pseudogene. This receptor was identified in a woman in her 30s with COVID-19, enrolled during active disease. Sequences were obtained from peripheral blood. DNA of the CDR3: TGCACCAAACAACTAGCGAGGGATGGCACAGATACGCAGTATTTT. This gives the protein CTKQLARDGTDTQYF.